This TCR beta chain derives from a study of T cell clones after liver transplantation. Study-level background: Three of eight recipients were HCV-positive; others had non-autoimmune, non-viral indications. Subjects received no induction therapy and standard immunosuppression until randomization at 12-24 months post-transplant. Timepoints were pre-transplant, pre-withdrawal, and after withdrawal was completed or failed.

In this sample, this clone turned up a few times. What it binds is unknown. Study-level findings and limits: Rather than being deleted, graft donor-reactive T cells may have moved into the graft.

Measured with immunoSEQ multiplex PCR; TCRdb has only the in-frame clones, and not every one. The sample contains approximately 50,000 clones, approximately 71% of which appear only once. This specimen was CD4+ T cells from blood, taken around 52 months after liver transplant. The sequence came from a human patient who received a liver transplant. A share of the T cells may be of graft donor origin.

CDR3 residues: CATSPRQFDRGRREQYF. In nucleotides, the CDR3 is TGTGCCACCAGCCCACGTCAGTTTGACAGGGGGCGTCGCGAGCAGTACTTC. The genes are TRBV15 and TRBJ2-7; TRBD1 agrees at 10 bases. This CDR3 region has 17 residues. V lost 5 bases to trimming and J lost 6 bases; unmatched junction nucleotides: 16. Germline V gene lookup returns CDR1 LNHNV and CDR2 YYDKDF (reference sequence).